This is a list of T cell receptor beta chains from one sample in a study of response to subunit inactivated influenza vaccine. TCRdb re-analysed the RT-PCR reads in MiXCR, keeping a single row per CDR3 protein. The table lists a few hundred thousand distinct CDR3 sequences, roughly 22% of them singletons. This sample comprised PBMCs from blood, obtained 21 months after vaccination. These receptors all stem from a man aged 50 to 69 who received an inactivated influenza vaccine. Both conserved end residues are part of each CDR3. A D gene is named only where the DNA matches it firmly. Expanded clones are given a class, and other clones once, few, many or no size at all.

D gene,J gene,V gene,clone size,CDR3 DNA,CDR3 protein
TRBD2,TRBJ2-7,TRBV15,once,TGTGCCACCAGCAGAAAAGGACTAGCGGGGTCCTACGAGCAGTACTTC,CATSRKGLAGSYEQYF
.,TRBJ1-1,TRBV29-1,many,TGCAGCGTTGCCCTCCAGGGGAACACTGAAGCTTTCTTT,CSVALQGNTEAFF
TRBD1,TRBJ1-1,TRBV7-7,few,TGTGCTAGCAGCCCACGACAGGGATCCACTGAAGCTTTCTTT,CASSPRQGSTEAFF
.,TRBJ2-2,TRBV5-1,few,TGCGCCAGCAGCTTGTCGGCAGCGAACACCGGGGAGCTGTTTTTT,CASSLSAANTGELFF
.,TRBJ1-3,TRBV20-1,many,TGCAGTGCCACCCCGGGGGCCCTCTCTGGAAACACCATATATTTT,CSATPGALSGNTIYF
TRBD1,TRBJ1-2,TRBV5-1,.,TGCGCCAGCAGCTGGGGACCGGGACAGGAGACCTATGGCTACACCTTC,CASSWGPGQETYGYTF
.,TRBJ1-5,TRBV28,many,TGTGCCAGCAGTGTGACTTTGAATCAGCCCCAGCATTTT,CASSVTLNQPQHF
.,TRBJ2-4,TRBV6-1,.,TGTGCCAGCATACGGGACACGGCCCGAAAAAACATTCAGTACTTC,CASIRDTARKNIQYF
.,TRBJ1-5,TRBV20-1,few,TGCAGTGCTAGAATAGGCGTCCTTTCTCAGGGGAGTAGTTCCAATCAGCCCCAGCATTTT,CSARIGVLSQGSSSNQPQHF
TRBD2,TRBJ2-3,TRBV9,.,TGTGCCAGCAGCGTATCGGGGGGGCGTGAAGATACGCAGTATTTT,CASSVSGGREDTQYF
TRBD2,TRBJ2-7,TRBV11-2,.,TGTGCCAGCAGCTTAAGGGGGACTAGCGGGAGGAAGACCTACGAGCAGTACTTC,CASSLRGTSGRKTYEQYF
.,TRBJ1-1,TRBV18,few,TGTGCCAGCTCACCAATAGACAGGCCGAACACTGAAGCTTTCTTT,CASSPIDRPNTEAFF
.,TRBJ2-5,TRBV6-2/TRBV6-3,.,TGTGCCAGCACCCATAAAGAGACCCAGTACTTC,CASTHKETQYF
TRBD1,TRBJ1-2,TRBV6-5,few,TGTGCCAGCAGTTACCAGGGGGAAGCGAGTGGCTACACCTTC,CASSYQGEASGYTF
.,TRBJ2-2,TRBV12-3/TRBV12-4,few,TGTGCCAGCAGTTTATCGGTGGCCGGGGAGCTGTTTTTT,CASSLSVAGELFF